The 13 T cell receptor beta chains presented below share a single source sample, sequenced in a study of cytomegalovirus exposure and HLA in healthy donors. This PCR relied on a set of 60 Vbeta primers and 13 Jbeta primers. Method: immunoSEQ multiplex PCR; TCRdb's copy keeps in-frame clones and lacks some. In the table there are roughly 190,000 clones, roughly four fifths of which are singletons. The source material was PBMCs. These receptors were collected from a man younger than 35 in good health and CMV-seronegative.

The J gene is TRBJ2-7, the V gene TRBV7-9; the D gene is possibly TRBD2 (6 bases). The V gene's germline CDR1 is SEHNR and CDR2 FQNEAQ (reference sequence). Trimming removed 5 bases from V and 5 bases from J, with 13 bases in between. The CDR3 consists of 13 residues. The CDR3 DNA reads TGTGCCAGCAGCGCGGCGGAGGGGAACGAGCAGTACTTC. Translating it yields CASSAAEGNEQYF.

J is TRBJ1-2 and V is TRBV2, with 7 bases fitting TRBD1. After removal of 5 bases from V and 12 bases from J, the junction contained 6 bases not matched to a gene. Germline-derived CDR1 and CDR2 are SNHLY and FYNNEI. This CDR3 contains 11 residues. This CDR3 is CASSRDSGNTF. CDR3 bases: TGTGCCAGCAGTCGGGACAGCGGAAACACCTTC.

The chain joins TRBV19 to TRBJ2-5; tentatively, D is TRBD1 (5 bases). Trimming stripped 5 bases from V and 3 bases from J, with 13 bases between. Germline CDR1 and CDR2: LNHDA and SQIVND (reference sequence). The CDR3 spans 14 residues. The CDR3 spells CASSLQGRKETQYF. DNA for the CDR3: TGTGCCAGTAGTCTGCAGGGTAGAAAAGAGACCCAGTACTTC.

V and J are TRBV5-1 and TRBJ1-5; TRBD1 is a possible D gene (5 bases). Per germline, CDR1 SGHRS and CDR2 YFSETQ. This CDR3 is 16 amino acids long. V was pared by 0 bases and J by 1 base, with 11 bases between. The CDR3 bases are TGCGCCAGCAGCTTGGGTTCAGGGATCAGCAATCAGCCCCAGCATTTT. Translating it yields CASSLGSGISNQPQHF.

This chain joins TRBV4-3 and TRBJ1-2; no clear D. V was shortened by 0 bases and J by 7 bases, with 12 bases between the two germline ends. Looked up from germline, CDR1 is LGHNA and CDR2 is YSLEER. CDR3 length: 14 amino acids. The DNA for the CDR3 is TGCGCCAGCAGCCAAGAAAAAGGGAGGGTTGGCTACACCTTC. Translation gives CASSQEKGRVGYTF.

The chain couples TRBV30 to TRBJ2-1; TRBD2 matches at 8 bases. Germline V CDR1 and CDR2: GTSNPN, SVGIG (reference sequence). The CDR3 spans 11 residues. The V segment lost 2 bases and the J segment 15 bases; nucleotides outside the gene matches: 6. CDR3 residues: CAWSTGRAGFF. Here the CDR3 DNA reads TGTGCCTGGAGTACCGGGAGGGCCGGGTTCTTC. Full variable domain (outside the CDR3, taken from reference TRBV30 and TRBJ2-1): SQTIHQWPATLVQPVGSPLSLECTVEGTSNPNLYWYRQAAGRGLQLLFYSVGIGQISSEVPQNLSASRPQDRQFILSSKKLLLSDSGFYLCAWSTGRAGFFGPGTRLTVL.

Turning to this clone: One end of the junction varies from germline; a read error may be responsible. The genes are TRBV29-1 and TRBJ2-7, with 11 bases that match TRBD1. The CDR3 extends over 12 amino acids. CDR1 and CDR2 (germline): SQVTM, ANQGSEA. The CDR3 DNA is TGCAGCGTCGAGGACAGGGGGCGAGAGCAGTATTTC. As protein: CSVEDRGREQYF.

V usage is TRBV5-4 and J usage is TRBJ1-1, with unresolved D. The V and J ends lost 4 bases and 3 bases respectively, with 10 bases between them. This CDR3 has 13 residues. The germline V gene encodes CDR1 SGHNT and CDR2 YYREEE (reference sequence). CDR3 nucleotides: TGTGCCAGCAGCCGATTCGGGTACACTGAAGCTTTCTTT. This gives the protein CASSRFGYTEAFF.

The chain joins TRBV5-4 to TRBJ2-7; TRBD2 agrees at 10 bases. J lost 4 bases, V lost 0 bases, and 10 bases had no gene match. This CDR3 contains 17 residues. Germline V gene sequence: CDR1 SGHNT, CDR2 YYREEE (reference sequence). DNA of the CDR3: TGTGCCAGCAGCTTGGCGGTACAGCGGGAGGGCGGGTACGAGCAGTACTTC. Its translation: CASSLAVQREGGYEQYF. Using reference TRBV5-4 and TRBJ2-7 for the parts outside the CDR3, the full variable domain is ETGVTQSPTHLIKTRGQQVTLRCSSQSGHNTVSWYQQALGQGPQFIFQYYREEENGRGNFPPRFSGLQFPNYSSELNVNALELDDSALYLCASSLAVQREGGYEQYFGPGTRLTVT.

V gene TRBV6-1 combines with J gene TRBJ2-7, with TRBD1 matching 7 bases. The CDR3 extends over 14 amino acids. The V and J ends lost 4 bases and 1 base, in that order; junction bases with no gene match: 4. Germline V gene sequence: CDR1 MNHNS, CDR2 SASEGT. DNA for the CDR3: TGTGCCAGCAGTGTTGAACAGGGGTCCTACGAGCAGTACTTC. Translation: CASSVEQGSYEQYF.

The chain combines TRBV29-1 with TRBJ2-7, with 12 positions matching TRBD1. The CDR3 has 14 residues. CDR1 SQVTM and CDR2 ANQGSEA come from the germline V gene. The ends lost 4 bases at V and 5 bases at J; junction bases unmatched: 6. The CDR3 protein is CSVAEGTGGHEQYF. The CDR3 bases are TGCAGCGTTGCGGAGGGGACAGGGGGCCACGAGCAGTACTTC.

This clone has more than one count but fewer than ten. The V and J genes are TRBV5-1 and TRBJ2-7; 9 positions agree with TRBD1. Per germline, CDR1 SGHRS and CDR2 YFSETQ. This CDR3 has 13 amino acids. V was pared by 4 bases and J by 5 bases, with 4 bases of the junction left unmatched. The CDR3, as DNA: TGCGCCAGCAGCCCGGACAGGGGCCACGAGCAGTACTTC. Its translation is CASSPDRGHEQYF.

Remarks on this clone: An end of the junction does not agree with germline; a read error may underlie this. This chain uses TRBV7-9 with TRBJ1-6; possibly TRBD1 for D (6 bases). The CDR3 sequence is 15 residues long. CDR1 and CDR2 (germline): SEHNR, FQNEAQ (reference sequence). Here the CDR3 reads CSSSLAGDYNSPLHF. CDR3 sequence (DNA): TGTTCCAGCAGCTTAGCAGGGGATTATAATTCACCCCTCCACTTT.